A single sample gave rise to the 22 T cell receptor beta chains below, sequenced in a study of post-analysis software for immune sequencing data. Findings and limits, study-wide: Roughly five TRBV segments appeared more often in patients than in controls, and TRBV5-6, TRBV5-1 and TRBV20-1 were among these.

Their antigens are not known. Unique molecular identifiers had been added to the TCR beta cDNA libraries. TCRdb re-called the PCR reads through MiXCR, storing one row per CDR3 protein. Of 350,000 to 500,000 distinct CDR3 sequences listed, more than 30% are singletons. The source material was blood. The receptors derive from a girl aged 2-10 years with multiple sclerosis.

The chain employs TRBV6-1 and TRBJ2-7; D unclear. The CDR3 is 16 amino acids. Trimming removed 6 bases at V and 6 bases at J, with 24 bases between. Per germline, CDR1 MNHNS and CDR2 SASEGT. As DNA, the CDR3 is TGTGCCAGCAGGGGGATGGAAATGGTAGAAAGAGGCGAGCAGTACTTC. Amino acids: CASRGMEMVERGEQYF.

This chain links TRBV12-3 or TRBV12-4 with TRBJ2-7; TRBD2 matches 12 bases. Unmatched junction bases numbered 6, after V lost 3 bases and J lost 0 bases. The CDR3 has 17 residues. This chain's CDR3 is CASSFTTSGSRSYEQYF. The CDR3 nucleotides are TGTGCCAGCAGTTTCACGACTAGCGGGAGTCGCTCCTACGAGCAGTACTTC.

This clonotype was found a few times. The chain links TRBV28 to TRBJ1-4, with D possibly TRBD1 on 5 matching bases. Germline values: CDR1 MDHEN, CDR2 SYDVKM. The germline V and J ends were trimmed by 2 bases and 7 bases, with 11 bases remaining between them. This CDR3 comprises 14 residues. In DNA form, the CDR3 reads TGTGCCAGCAGTTTAGAATCAGGGAGTGAAAAACTGTTTTTT. Protein product: CASSLESGSEKLFF.

The gene calls are TRBV6-5 and TRBJ1-1; D is undetermined. This CDR3 has 14 amino acids. Germline CDR1 is MNHEY and CDR2 is SVGAGI. V was pared by 0 bases and J by 1 base, with 6 bases between. The CDR3 DNA follows: TGTGCCAGCAGTTACTCCCCAGCGAACACTGAAGCTTTCTTT. Translating gives CASSYSPANTEAFF.

V is TRBV24-1 and J is TRBJ1-2; D is possibly TRBD1 (5 bases). With 3 bases removed from V and 4 bases from J, the gap between germline ends came to 11 bases. The germline V gene encodes CDR1 KGHDR and CDR2 SFDVKD. This CDR3 has 14 amino acids. CDR3 region: CATSDPFDSYGYTF. CDR3 in DNA: TGTGCCACCAGTGATCCGTTCGACAGCTATGGCTACACCTTC.

The chain couples TRBV11-2 to TRBJ2-5, with TRBD1 as a possible D gene (5 bases). The CDR3 has 15 residues. Germline V gene data show CDR1 as SGHAT and CDR2 as FQNNGV. V was trimmed by 0 bases and J by 4 bases, leaving 12 bases between them. The CDR3 nucleotides read TGTGCCAGCAGCTTAGAATGGGGCGGCAGAGAGACCCAGTACTTC. Its translation: CASSLEWGGRETQYF. Using reference TRBV11-2 and TRBJ2-5 for the parts outside the CDR3, the full variable domain is EAGVAQSPRYKIIEKRQSVAFWCNPISGHATLYWYQQILGQGPKLLIQFQNNGVVDDSQLPKDRFSAERLKGVDSTLKIQPAKLEDSAVYLCASSLEWGGRETQYFGPGTRLLVL.

This clonotype was picked up a small number of times. V and J are TRBV15 and TRBJ2-1, with 7 bases lining up with TRBD2. Losses at the gene ends were 0 bases for V and 5 bases for J; bases not matched to a gene: 4. Germline-derived CDR1 and CDR2 are LNHNV and YYDKDF (reference sequence). There are 15 residues in the CDR3. The CDR3 spells CATSRDASGNNEQFF. CDR3 sequence (DNA): TGTGCCACCAGCAGAGACGCTAGCGGAAACAATGAGCAGTTCTTC.

This chain uses TRBV29-1 with TRBJ1-1; no clear D gene. The germline V gene encodes CDR1 SQVTM and CDR2 ANQGSEA. V lost 4 bases, J lost 0 bases, and 9 bases lay in between. This CDR3 comprises 13 residues. Here the CDR3 reads CSVVGLMNTEAFF. The CDR3 DNA is TGCAGCGTTGTCGGGCTGATGAACACTGAAGCTTTCTTT.

The chain has TRBV28 and TRBJ2-7; tentatively, D is TRBD2 (6 bases). V was shortened by 8 bases and J by 0 bases, with 17 bases between the two germline ends. The CDR3 runs to 15 residues. Per germline, CDR1 MDHEN and CDR2 SYDVKM. The chain's CDR3 is CASAKAGTVSYEQYF. In DNA, the CDR3 is TGTGCCAGCGCCAAAGCCGGGACTGTCTCCTACGAGCAGTACTTC.

The genes are TRBV12-3 or TRBV12-4 and TRBJ1-1; D not resolved. The CDR3 is 12 residues long. Trimming pared 3 bases from V and 11 bases from J, leaving 13 bases between. The CDR3 DNA is TGTGCCAGCAGTTTTAGCCAGGTGAAGGCTTTCTTT. Amino acids: CASSFSQVKAFF.

The chain links TRBV18 to TRBJ2-1; 7 positions match TRBD1. The CDR3 contains 15 residues. Germline values: CDR1 KGHSH, CDR2 LQKENI. The ends lost 5 bases at V and 8 bases at J; junction bases unmatched: 12. The CDR3 DNA reads as TGTGCCAGCTCATTACAGGGGAGTAAGGTCGATGAGCAGTTCTTC. Translated, it gives CASSLQGSKVDEQFF.

This chain joins TRBV28 and TRBJ2-7; perhaps TRBD1 as D (5 bases). The CDR3 has 14 residues. The V end was cut by 2 bases, the J end by 2 bases, with 10 bases between. Germline V gene data show CDR1 as MDHEN and CDR2 as SYDVKM. DNA for the CDR3: TGTGCCAGCAGTTTAGCAGGGATCGCCTACGAGCAGTACTTC. Translated: CASSLAGIAYEQYF.

The J gene is TRBJ2-1, the V gene TRBV12-3 or TRBV12-4; perhaps D is TRBD1 or TRBD2 (6 bases each). V was shortened by 2 bases and J by 8 bases, with 19 bases between the two germline ends. This CDR3 contains 16 residues. The CDR3 region has the DNA TGTGCCAGCAGTTTAACCGGGACCCTCGGGGGCTATGAGCAGTTCTTC. This sequence encodes CASSLTGTLGGYEQFF.

The rearrangement links TRBV7-9 to TRBJ1-2; 8 bases are shared with TRBD1. V dropped 3 bases and J dropped 0; count of bases not matched to a gene: 9. This CDR3 is 17 amino acids long. CDR1 is SEHNR, CDR2 FQNEAQ, per germline (reference sequence). The CDR3 DNA reads as TGTGCCAGCAGCTTGGGACAGGCGGCCCTCTCTAACTATGGCTACACCTTC. Protein sequence: CASSLGQAALSNYGYTF.

This chain joins TRBV15 and TRBJ1-1; D is undetermined. V shed 8 bases and J shed 0 bases, with 16 bases lying between them. CDR3 length: 15 residues. Germline V gene sequence: CDR1 LNHNV, CDR2 YYDKDF (reference sequence). Written as DNA, the CDR3 is TGTGCCACCTTACCCGACGGCGCCTTGAACACTGAAGCTTTCTTT. Translating it yields CATLPDGALNTEAFF. The whole variable domain, remainder taken from reference TRBV15 and TRBJ1-1, is DAMVIQNPRYQVTQFGKPVTLSCSQTLNHNVMYWYQQKSSQAPKLLFHYYDKDFNNEADTPDNFQSRRPNTSFCFLDIRSPGLGDTAMYLCATLPDGALNTEAFFGQGTRLTVV.

This clonotype was counted a few times. The gene calls are TRBV20-1 and TRBJ2-7; the match to TRBD2 covers 10 bases. Germline loops: CDR1 DFQATT, CDR2 SNEGSKA (reference sequence). The CDR3 has 13 amino acids. J was trimmed by 4 bases and V by 1 base; bases with no gene match: 1. The CDR3 DNA follows: TGCAGTGCTAGAGGGACTAGCGGTTACGAGCAGTACTTC. Translated: CSARGTSGYEQYF.

Only a few counts were recorded for this clonotype. This sequence joins TRBV4-2 and TRBJ2-7; the match to TRBD1 covers 8 bases. V lost 4 bases and J lost 7; bases outside the gene matches: 9. Germline V gene lookup returns CDR1 LGHNA and CDR2 YNFKEQ. CDR3 length: 14 residues. As DNA, the CDR3 is TGTGCCAGCAGCCTCCGGGACAGGTCAAGAGAGCAGTACTTC. Its translation is CASSLRDRSREQYF.

This clonotype was detected only a few times. The chain employs TRBV27 and TRBJ2-1, with D possibly called TRBD1 or TRBD2 (5 bases each). The CDR3 extends over 14 amino acids. Trimming took off 0 bases at V and 7 bases at J, with 10 bases between the two ends. Germline V gives CDR1 MNHEY, CDR2 SMNVEV (reference sequence). The CDR3, as DNA: TGTGCCAGCAGTTTATCGACGGGGCGGAATGAGCAGTTCTTC. Translation: CASSLSTGRNEQFF.

The chain couples TRBV12-3 or TRBV12-4 to TRBJ2-7; D remains unclear. This CDR3 is 15 amino acids long. V was shortened by 3 bases and J by 7 bases, with 19 bases between the two germline ends. The chain's CDR3 is CASSLERNLPNEQYF. CDR3 nucleotide sequence: TGTGCCAGCAGTTTGGAACGCAATCTTCCCAATGAGCAGTACTTC.

This clonotype was detected a few times. The chain combines TRBV7-9 with TRBJ2-1; D perhaps matches TRBD2 (5 bases). V lost 5 bases to trimming and J lost 4 bases, with 12 bases between them. The length of the CDR3 is 14 residues. The V gene's germline CDR1 is SEHNR and CDR2 FQNEAQ (reference sequence). CDR3 nucleotides: TGTGCCAGCAGCCCGGCAGCGGCTTACAATGAGCAGTTCTTC. Its protein is CASSPAAAYNEQFF.

This clonotype was detected a few times. V is TRBV24-1 and J is TRBJ2-6, with TRBD2 as a possible D gene (6 bases). Between the trimmed V and J ends, which lost 3 bases and 1 base, there was a span of 6 bases. This CDR3 comprises 15 residues. The germline V gene has CDR1 KGHDR and CDR2 SFDVKD. The CDR3 loop is CATSDRGSGANVLTF. CDR3 bases: TGTGCCACCAGTGATCGGGGGTCTGGGGCCAACGTCCTGACTTTC.

Only a few counts were recorded for this clonotype. The chain links TRBV19 to TRBJ2-1; 10 nucleotides align to TRBD2. The CDR3 has 16 amino acids. In germline, CDR1 is LNHDA, CDR2 SQIVND (reference sequence). V lost 3 bases and J lost 9; bases outside the gene matches: 11. CDR3 sequence reads: CASSMDGAGGPFEQFF. For the CDR3, the DNA is TGTGCCAGTAGTATGGACGGAGCGGGGGGGCCGTTTGAGCAGTTCTTC.